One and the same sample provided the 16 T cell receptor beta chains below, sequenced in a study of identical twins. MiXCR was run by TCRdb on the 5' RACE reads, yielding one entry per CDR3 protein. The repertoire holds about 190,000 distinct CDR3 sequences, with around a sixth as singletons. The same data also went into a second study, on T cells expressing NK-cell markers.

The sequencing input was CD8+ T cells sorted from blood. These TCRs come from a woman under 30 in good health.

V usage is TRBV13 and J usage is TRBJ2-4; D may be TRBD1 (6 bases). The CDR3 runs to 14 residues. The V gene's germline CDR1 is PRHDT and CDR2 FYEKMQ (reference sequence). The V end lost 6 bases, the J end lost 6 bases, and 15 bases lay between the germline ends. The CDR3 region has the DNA TGTGCCAGCAGTCGCTTTGAGGACAGAAACATTCAGTACTTC. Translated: CASSRFEDRNIQYF. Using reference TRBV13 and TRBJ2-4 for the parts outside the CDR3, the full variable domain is AAGVIQSPRHLIKEKRETATLKCYPIPRHDTVYWYQQGPGQDPQFLISFYEKMQSDKGSIPDRFSAQQFSDYHSELNMSSLELGDSALYFCASSRFEDRNIQYFGAGTRLSVL.

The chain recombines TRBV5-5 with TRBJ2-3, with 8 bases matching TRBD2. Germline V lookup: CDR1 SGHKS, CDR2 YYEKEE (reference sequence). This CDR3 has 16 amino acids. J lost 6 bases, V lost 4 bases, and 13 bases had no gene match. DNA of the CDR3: TGTGCCAGCAGCCCCCGGCGGACTAGCTTAGGGGATACGCAGTATTTT. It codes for CASSPRRTSLGDTQYF.

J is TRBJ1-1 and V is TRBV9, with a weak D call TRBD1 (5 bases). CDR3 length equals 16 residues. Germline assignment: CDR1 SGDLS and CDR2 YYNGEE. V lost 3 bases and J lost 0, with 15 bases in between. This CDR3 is CASSAPTGTMNTEAFF. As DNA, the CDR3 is TGTGCCAGCAGCGCCCCTACCGGGACCATGAACACTGAAGCTTTCTTT.

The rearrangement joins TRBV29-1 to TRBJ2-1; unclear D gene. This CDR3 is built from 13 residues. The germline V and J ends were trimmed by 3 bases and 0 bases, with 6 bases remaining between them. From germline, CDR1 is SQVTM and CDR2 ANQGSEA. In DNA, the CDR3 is TGCAGCGTTGACCTAAGCTCCTACAATGAGCAGTTCTTC. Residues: CSVDLSSYNEQFF.

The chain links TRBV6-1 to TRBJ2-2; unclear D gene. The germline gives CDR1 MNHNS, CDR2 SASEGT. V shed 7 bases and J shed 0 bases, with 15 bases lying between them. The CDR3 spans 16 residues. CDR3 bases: TGTGCCAGCAAAATCGGACGGACCGCGAACACCGGGGAGCTGTTTTTT. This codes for CASKIGRTANTGELFF.

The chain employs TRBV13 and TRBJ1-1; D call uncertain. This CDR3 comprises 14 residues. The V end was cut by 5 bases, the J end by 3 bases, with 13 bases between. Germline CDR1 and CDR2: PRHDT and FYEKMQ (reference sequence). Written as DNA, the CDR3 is TGTGCCAGCAGCCCCTCCCCTGGGGACACTGAAGCTTTCTTT. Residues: CASSPSPGDTEAFF.

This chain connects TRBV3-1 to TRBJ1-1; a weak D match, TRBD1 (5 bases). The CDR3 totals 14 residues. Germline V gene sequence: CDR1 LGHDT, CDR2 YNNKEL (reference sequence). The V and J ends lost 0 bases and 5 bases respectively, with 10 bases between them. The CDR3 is CASSQDWRGTEAFF. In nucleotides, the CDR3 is TGTGCCAGCAGCCAAGATTGGCGGGGGACTGAAGCTTTCTTT.

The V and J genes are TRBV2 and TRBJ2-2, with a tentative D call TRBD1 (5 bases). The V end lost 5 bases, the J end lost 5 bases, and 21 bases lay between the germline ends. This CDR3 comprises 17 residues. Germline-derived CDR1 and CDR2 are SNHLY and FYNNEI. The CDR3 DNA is TGTGCCAGCAGTTCAGATACCAGAAGCGACAGAACCGGGGAGCTGTTTTTT. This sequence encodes CASSSDTRSDRTGELFF.

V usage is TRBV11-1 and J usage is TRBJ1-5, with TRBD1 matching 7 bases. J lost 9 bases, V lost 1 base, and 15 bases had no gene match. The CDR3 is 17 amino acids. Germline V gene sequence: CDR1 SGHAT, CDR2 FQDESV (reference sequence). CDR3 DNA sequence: TGTGCCAGCAGCTTAGGTCGAGTGGGACAGTCACCAGGGCCCCAGCATTTT. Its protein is CASSLGRVGQSPGPQHF. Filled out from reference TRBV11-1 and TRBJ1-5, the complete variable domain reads EAEVAQSPRYKITEKSQAVAFWCDPISGHATLYWYRQILGQGPELLVQFQDESVVDDSQLPKDRFSAERLKGVDSTLKIQPAELGDSAMYLCASSLGRVGQSPGPQHFGDGTRLSIL.

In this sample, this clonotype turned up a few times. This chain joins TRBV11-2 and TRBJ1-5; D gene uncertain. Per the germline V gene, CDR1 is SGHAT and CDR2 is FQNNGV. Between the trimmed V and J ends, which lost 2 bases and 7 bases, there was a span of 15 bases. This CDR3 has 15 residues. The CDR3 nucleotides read TGTGCCAGCAGCTTAATCTTGGCTTCGCGGCAGCCCCAGCATTTT. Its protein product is CASSLILASRQPQHF.

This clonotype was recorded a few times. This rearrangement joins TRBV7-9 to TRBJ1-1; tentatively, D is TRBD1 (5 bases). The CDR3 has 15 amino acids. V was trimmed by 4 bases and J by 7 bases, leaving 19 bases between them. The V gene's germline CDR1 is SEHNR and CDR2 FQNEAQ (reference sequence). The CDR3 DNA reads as TGTGCCAGCAGCTCGACCGGACAAACTCAAATTGAAGCTTTCTTT. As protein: CASSSTGQTQIEAFF.

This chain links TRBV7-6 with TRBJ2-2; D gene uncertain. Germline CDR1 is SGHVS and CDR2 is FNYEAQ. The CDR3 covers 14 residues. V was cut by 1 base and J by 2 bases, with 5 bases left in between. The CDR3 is CASSLDLNTGELFF. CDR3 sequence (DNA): TGTGCCAGCAGCTTAGACCTTAACACCGGGGAGCTGTTTTTT.

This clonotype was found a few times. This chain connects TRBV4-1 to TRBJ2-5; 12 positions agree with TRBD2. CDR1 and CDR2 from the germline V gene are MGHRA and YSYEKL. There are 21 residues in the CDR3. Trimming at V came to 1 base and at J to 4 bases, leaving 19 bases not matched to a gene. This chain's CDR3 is CASSQAGAGLAGSRIRETQYF. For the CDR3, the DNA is TGCGCCAGCAGCCAAGCTGGGGCGGGACTAGCGGGTTCCCGGATTAGAGAGACCCAGTACTTC.

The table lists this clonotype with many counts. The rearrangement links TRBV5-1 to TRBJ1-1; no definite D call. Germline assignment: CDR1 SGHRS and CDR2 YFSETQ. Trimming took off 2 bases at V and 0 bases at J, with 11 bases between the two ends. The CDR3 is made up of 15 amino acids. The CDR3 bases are TGCGCCAGCAGCTTAGGCCCGAGCTTGAACACTGAAGCTTTCTTT. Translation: CASSLGPSLNTEAFF.

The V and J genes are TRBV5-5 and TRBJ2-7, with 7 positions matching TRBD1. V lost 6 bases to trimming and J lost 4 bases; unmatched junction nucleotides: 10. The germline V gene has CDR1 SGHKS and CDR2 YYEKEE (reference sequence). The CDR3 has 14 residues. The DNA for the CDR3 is TGTGCCAGCACCTTTGGGGCAGGGGGTTACGAGCAGTACTTC. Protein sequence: CASTFGAGGYEQYF.

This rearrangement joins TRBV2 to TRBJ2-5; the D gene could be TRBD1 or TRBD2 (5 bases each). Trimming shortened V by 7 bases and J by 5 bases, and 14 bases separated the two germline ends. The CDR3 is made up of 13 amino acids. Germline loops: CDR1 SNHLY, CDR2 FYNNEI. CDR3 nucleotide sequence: TGTGCCAGCAATCCGGGGCCAAGGGAGACCCAGTACTTC. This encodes CASNPGPRETQYF.